The rows below give T cell receptor beta chains drawn from one sample of a study of vaccination effects on CD4 cells after COVID-19. TCRdb's table, derived via immunoSEQ multiplex PCR, lists solely in-frame clones and lacks some. The table has about 24,000 clones, roughly 74% seen once. No antigens are known for them. Sequencing was performed on CD4+ T cells from PBMCs cultured with SARS-CoV-2 spike peptides, taken before COVID-19 vaccination. The receptor source for this set is a human donor who received a COVID-19 vaccine. The CDR3 runs from the conserved cysteine through the conserved F or W. The D gene is left open where the match is weak. Expanded clones are given a class, and other clones once, few, many or no size at all.

J gene | V gene | clone size | D gene | CDR3 protein | CDR3 DNA
TRBJ1-1 | TRBV2 | - | TRBD1 | CASKSDRAEAFF | TGTGCCAGCAAATCGGACAGGGCTGAAGCTTTCTTT
TRBJ1-3 | TRBV20-1 | few | - | CSASPRSSGNTIYF | TGCAGTGCTAGTCCAAGGAGCTCTGGAAACACCATATATTTT
TRBJ1-1 | TRBV19 | - | - | CASSIERRREAFF | TGTGCCAGTAGTATAGAACGGAGACGAGAAGCTTTCTTT
TRBJ1-2 | TRBV7-8 | - | TRBD1 | CASSAGQGAFGYTF | TGTGCCAGCAGCGCCGGACAGGGGGCGTTTGGCTACACCTTC
TRBJ1-1 | TRBV2 | once | TRBD1 | CASSGTGGKAFF | TGTGCCAGCAGCGGGACAGGGGGCAAAGCTTTCTTT
TRBJ2-4 | TRBV3-1/TRBV3-2 | - | - | CASSQDIGPGGMILAKNIQYF | TGTGCCAGCAGCCAAGATATCGGTCCAGGAGGGATGATACTAGCCAAAAACATTCAGTACTTC
TRBJ1-1 | TRBV11-2 | - | - | CASSLFTPGWESVSEAFF | TGTGCCAGCAGCTTATTTACTCCCGGGTGGGAATCGGTATCTGAAGCTTTCTTT
TRBJ1-1 | TRBV6-5 | - | - | CASSSGVGGREAFF | TGTGCCAGCAGTTCCGGAGTCGGGGGACGAGAAGCTTTCTTT
TRBJ2-3 | TRBV10-1 | - | - | CASSSGTGGGDTQYF | TGCGCCAGCAGTTCCGGAACAGGGGGGGGAGATACGCAGTATTTT
TRBJ1-5 | TRBV5-4 | - | - | CASSLDANQPQHF | TGTGCCAGCAGCTTGGACGCCAATCAGCCCCAGCATTTT